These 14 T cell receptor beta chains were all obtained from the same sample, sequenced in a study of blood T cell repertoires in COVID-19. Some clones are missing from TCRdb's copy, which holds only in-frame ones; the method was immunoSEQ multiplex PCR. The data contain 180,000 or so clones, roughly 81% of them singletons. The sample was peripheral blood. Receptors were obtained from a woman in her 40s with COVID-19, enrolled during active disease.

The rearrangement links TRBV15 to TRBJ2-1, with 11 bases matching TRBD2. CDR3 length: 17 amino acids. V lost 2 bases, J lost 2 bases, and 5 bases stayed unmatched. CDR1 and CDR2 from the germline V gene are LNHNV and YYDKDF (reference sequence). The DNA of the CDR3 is TGTGCCACCAGCAGACCTTCGGGACTAGCGGCCTACAATGAGCAGTTCTTC. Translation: CATSRPSGLAAYNEQFF.

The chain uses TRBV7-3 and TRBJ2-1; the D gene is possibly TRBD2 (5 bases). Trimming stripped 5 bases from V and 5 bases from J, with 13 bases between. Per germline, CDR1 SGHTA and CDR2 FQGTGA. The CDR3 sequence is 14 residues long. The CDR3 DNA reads TGTGCCAGCAGCCAGGCGGGCGGCAACAATGAGCAGTTCTTC. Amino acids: CASSQAGGNNEQFF.

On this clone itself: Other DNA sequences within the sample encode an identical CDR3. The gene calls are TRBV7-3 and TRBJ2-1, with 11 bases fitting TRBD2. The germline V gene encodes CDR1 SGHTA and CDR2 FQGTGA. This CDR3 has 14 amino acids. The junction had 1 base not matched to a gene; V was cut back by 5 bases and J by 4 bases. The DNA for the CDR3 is TGTGCCAGCAGCCTAGCGGGGGGTTACAATGAGCAGTTCTTC. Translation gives CASSLAGGYNEQFF.

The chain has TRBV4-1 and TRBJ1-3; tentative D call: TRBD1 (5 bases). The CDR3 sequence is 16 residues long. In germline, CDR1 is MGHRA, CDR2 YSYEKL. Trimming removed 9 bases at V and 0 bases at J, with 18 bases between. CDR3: CASVRGGGISGNTIYF. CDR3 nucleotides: TGCGCCAGTGTGCGGGGCGGCGGGATCTCTGGAAACACCATATATTTT.

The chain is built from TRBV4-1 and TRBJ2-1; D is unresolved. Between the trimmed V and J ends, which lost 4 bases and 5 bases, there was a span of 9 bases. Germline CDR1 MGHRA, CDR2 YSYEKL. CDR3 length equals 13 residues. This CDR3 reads CASSPFDNNEQFF. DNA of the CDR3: TGCGCCAGCAGCCCCTTCGACAACAATGAGCAGTTCTTC.

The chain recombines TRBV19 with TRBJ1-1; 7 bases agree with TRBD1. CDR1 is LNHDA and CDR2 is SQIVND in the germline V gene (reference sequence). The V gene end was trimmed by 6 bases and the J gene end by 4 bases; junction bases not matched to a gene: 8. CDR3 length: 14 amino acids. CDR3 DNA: TGTGCCAGTAGGAGACAGGGTCTGTCCACTGAAGCTTTCTTT. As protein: CASRRQGLSTEAFF.

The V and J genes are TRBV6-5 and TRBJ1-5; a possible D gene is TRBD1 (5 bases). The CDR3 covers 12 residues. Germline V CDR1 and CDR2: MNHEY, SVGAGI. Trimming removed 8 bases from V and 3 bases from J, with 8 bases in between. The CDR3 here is CASQGPNQPQHF. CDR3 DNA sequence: TGTGCCAGCCAGGGCCCCAATCAGCCCCAGCATTTT.

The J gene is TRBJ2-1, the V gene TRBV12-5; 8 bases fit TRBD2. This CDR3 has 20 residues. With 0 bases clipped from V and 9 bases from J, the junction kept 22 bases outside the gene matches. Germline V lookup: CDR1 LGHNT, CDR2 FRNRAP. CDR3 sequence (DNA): TGTGCTAGTGGTTTGGTACATCCGGGGGCGACGGCGGGAGGACGGGGTGAGCAGTTCTTC. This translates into CASGLVHPGATAGGRGEQFF.

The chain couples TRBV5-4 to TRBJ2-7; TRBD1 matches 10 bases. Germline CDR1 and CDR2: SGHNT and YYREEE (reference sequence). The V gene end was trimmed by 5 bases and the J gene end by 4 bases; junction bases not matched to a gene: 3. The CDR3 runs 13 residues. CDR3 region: CASRGTGDYEQYV. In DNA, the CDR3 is TGTGCCAGCAGGGGGACAGGGGATTACGAGCAGTACGTC.

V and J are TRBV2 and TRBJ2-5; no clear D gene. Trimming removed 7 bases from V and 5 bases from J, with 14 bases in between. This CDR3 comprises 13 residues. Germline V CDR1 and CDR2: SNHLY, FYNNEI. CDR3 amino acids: CASTATSFETQYF. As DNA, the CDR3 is TGTGCCAGCACCGCCACATCCTTTGAGACCCAGTACTTC.

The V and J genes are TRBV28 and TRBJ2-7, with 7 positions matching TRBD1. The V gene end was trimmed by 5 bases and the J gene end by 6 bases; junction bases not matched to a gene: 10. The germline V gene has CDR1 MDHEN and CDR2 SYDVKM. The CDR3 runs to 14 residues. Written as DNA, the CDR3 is TGTGCCAGCAGTCCGACAGGGTCCGCCTCCGAGCAGTACTTC. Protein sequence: CASSPTGSASEQYF.

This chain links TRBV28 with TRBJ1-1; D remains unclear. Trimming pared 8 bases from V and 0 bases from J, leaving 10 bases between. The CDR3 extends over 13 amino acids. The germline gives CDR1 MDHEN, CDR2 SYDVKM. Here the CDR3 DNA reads TGTGCCAGCCGCGGGCTCATGAACACTGAAGCTTTCTTT. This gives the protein CASRGLMNTEAFF. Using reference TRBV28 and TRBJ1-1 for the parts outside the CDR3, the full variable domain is DVKVTQSSRYLVKRTGEKVFLECVQDMDHENMFWYRQDPGLGLRLIYFSYDVKMKEKGDIPEGYSVSREKKERFSLILESASTNQTSMYLCASRGLMNTEAFFGQGTRLTVV.

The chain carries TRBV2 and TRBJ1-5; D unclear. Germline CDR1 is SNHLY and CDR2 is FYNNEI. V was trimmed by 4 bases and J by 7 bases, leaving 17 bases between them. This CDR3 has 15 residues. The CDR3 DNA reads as TGTGCCAGCAGTGCCTACCGGAGGCCGGGCCAGCCCCAGCATTTT. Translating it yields CASSAYRRPGQPQHF. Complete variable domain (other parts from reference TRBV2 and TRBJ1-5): EPEVTQTPSHQVTQMGQEVILRCVPISNHLYFYWYRQILGQKVEFLVSFYNNEISEKSEIFDDQFSVERPDGSNFTLKIRSTKLEDSAMYFCASSAYRRPGQPQHFGDGTRLSIL.

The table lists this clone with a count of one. The CDR3 protein is CASSRITGEAFF. The DNA for the CDR3 is TGTGCCAGCAGCCGGATTACAGGGGAAGCTTTCTTT. The J gene is TRBJ1-1, the V gene TRBV13, with D perhaps TRBD1 (6 bases). Trimming cost V 5 bases and J 8 bases, with 12 bases left between them. Germline lookup yields CDR1 PRHDT and CDR2 FYEKMQ (reference sequence). The length of the CDR3 is 12 residues.